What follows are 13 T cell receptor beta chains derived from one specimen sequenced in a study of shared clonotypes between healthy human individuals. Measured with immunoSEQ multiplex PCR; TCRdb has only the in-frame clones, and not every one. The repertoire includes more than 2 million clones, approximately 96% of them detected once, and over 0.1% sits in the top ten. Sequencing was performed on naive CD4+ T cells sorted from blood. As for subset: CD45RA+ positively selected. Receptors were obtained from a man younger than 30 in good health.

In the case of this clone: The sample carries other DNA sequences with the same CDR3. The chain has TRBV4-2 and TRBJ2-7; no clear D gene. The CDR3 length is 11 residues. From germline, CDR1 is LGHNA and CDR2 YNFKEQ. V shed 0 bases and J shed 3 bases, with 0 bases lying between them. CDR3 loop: CASSQDYEQYF. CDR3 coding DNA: TGTGCCAGCAGCCAAGACTACGAGCAGTACTTC.

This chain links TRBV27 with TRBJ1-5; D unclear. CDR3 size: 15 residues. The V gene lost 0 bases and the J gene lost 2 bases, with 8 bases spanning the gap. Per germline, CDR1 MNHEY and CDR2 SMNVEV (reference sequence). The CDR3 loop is CASSLSGPGNQPQHF. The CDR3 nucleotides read TGTGCCAGCAGTTTATCAGGACCTGGCAATCAGCCCCAGCATTTT.

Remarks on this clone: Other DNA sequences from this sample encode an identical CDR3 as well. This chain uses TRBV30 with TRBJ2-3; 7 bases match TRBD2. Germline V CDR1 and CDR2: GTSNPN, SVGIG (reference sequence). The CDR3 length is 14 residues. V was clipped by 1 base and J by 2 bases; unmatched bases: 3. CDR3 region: CAWSGGGSTDTQYF. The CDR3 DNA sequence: TGTGCCTGGAGTGGGGGGGGATCCACAGATACGCAGTATTTT.

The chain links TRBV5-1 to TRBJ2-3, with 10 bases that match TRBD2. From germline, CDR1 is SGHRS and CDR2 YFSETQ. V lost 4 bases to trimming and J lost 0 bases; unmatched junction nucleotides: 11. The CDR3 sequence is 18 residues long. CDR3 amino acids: CASSPSGGASLSTDTQYF. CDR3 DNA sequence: TGCGCCAGCAGCCCCAGCGGGGGGGCTTCCCTTAGCACAGATACGCAGTATTTT.

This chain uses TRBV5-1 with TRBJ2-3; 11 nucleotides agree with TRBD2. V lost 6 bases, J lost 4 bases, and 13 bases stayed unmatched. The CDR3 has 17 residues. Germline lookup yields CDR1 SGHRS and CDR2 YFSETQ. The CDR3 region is CASTPGGSGRASDTQYF. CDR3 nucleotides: TGCGCCAGCACCCCAGGCGGTAGCGGGAGGGCCTCAGATACGCAGTATTTT.

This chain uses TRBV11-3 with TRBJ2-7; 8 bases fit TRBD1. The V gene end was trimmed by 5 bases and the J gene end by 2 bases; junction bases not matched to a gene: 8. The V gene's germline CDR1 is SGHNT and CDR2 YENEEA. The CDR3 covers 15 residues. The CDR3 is CASSPGGSLTYEQYF. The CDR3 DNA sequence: TGTGCCAGCAGCCCAGGGGGCAGCCTAACCTACGAGCAGTACTTC.

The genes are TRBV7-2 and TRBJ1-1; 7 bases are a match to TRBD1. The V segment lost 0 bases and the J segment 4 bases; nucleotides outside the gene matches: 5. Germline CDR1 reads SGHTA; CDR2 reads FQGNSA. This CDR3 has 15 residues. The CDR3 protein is CASSLAEQGITEAFF. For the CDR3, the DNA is TGTGCCAGCAGCTTAGCAGAACAGGGGATCACTGAAGCTTTCTTT.

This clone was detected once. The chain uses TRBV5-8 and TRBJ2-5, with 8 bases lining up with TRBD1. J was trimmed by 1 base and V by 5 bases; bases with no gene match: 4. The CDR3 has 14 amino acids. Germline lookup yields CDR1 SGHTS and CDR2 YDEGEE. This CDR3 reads CASRLQGVQETQYF. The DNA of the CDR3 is TGTGCCAGCAGACTACAGGGGGTCCAAGAGACCCAGTACTTC.

CDR3 nucleotides: TGTGCCAGCAGCCTGGGGGTCACCTTTTCACCCCTCCACTTT. Its translation is CASSLGVTFSPLHF. This chain connects TRBV2 to TRBJ1-6, with D possibly matching TRBD1 (5 bases). Trimming shortened V by 6 bases and J by 9 bases, and 15 bases separated the two germline ends. This CDR3 region has 14 residues. Germline V gives CDR1 SNHLY, CDR2 FYNNEI.

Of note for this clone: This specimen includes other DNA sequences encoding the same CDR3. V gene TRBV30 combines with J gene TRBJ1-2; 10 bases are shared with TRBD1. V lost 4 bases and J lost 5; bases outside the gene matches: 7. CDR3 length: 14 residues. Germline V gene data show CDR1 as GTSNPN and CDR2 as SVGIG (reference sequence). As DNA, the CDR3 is TGTGCCTGGAACCCTAGGGACAGGGGATATGGCTACACCTTC. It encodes CAWNPRDRGYGYTF.

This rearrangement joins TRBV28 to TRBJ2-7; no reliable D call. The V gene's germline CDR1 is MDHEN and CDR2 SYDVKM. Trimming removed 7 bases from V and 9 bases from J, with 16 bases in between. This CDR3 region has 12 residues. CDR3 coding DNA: TGTGCCAGCAACATGGCCGGGCTGCTGCAGTACTTC. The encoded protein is CASNMAGLLQYF.

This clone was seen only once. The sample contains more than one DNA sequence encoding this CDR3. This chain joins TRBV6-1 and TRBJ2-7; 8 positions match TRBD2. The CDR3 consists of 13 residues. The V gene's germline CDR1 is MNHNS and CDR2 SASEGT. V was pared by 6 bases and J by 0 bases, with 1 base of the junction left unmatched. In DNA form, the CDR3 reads TGTGCCAGCAGCGGGGGGGTCTCCTACGAGCAGTACTTC. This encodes CASSGGVSYEQYF.

CDR3 nucleotide sequence: TGTGCCAGTGATCGGTCTGGGGCCAACGTCCTGACTTTC. Translated: CASDRSGANVLTF. The chain carries TRBV6-1 and TRBJ2-6; no clear D. The V end lost 9 bases, the J end lost 1 base, and 7 bases lay between the germline ends. CDR1 MNHNS and CDR2 SASEGT come from the germline V gene. The CDR3 length is 13 residues.